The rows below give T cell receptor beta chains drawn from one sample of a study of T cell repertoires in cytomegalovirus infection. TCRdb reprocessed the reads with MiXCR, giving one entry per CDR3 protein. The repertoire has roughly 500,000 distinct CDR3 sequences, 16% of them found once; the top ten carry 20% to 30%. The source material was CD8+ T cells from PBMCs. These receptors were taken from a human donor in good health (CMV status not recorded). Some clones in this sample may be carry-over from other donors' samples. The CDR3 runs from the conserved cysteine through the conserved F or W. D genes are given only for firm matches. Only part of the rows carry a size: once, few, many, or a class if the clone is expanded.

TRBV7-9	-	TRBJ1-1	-	TGTGCCAGCAGCTCAAACGTCGACAGTCTTCTACCTGAAGCTTTCTTT	CASSSNVDSLLPEAFF
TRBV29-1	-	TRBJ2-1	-	TGCAGCGCTATGACAGGTTCGTCCTACAATGAGCAGTTCTTC	CSAMTGSSYNEQFF
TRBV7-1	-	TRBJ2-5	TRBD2	TGTGCCAGCAGCACCAGCTGGGGCGGGGGGACGGAGAAGCAGTACTTC	CASSTSWGGGTEKQYF
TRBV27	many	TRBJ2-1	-	TGTGCCAGTGTGAGCTCCTACAATGAGCAGTTCTTC	CASVSSYNEQFF
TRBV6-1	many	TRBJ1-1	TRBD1	TGTGCCAGCCGGTCGGGACAGCTCTACACTGAAGCTTTCTTT	CASRSGQLYTEAFF
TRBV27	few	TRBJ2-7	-	TGTGCCAGCAGTGCTTCACAGGGCCCCAGGGACTACGAGCAGTACTTC	CASSASQGPRDYEQYF
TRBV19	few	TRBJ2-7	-	TGTGCCAGTAGTATCTTTGGGGGTGGCGAGCAGTACTTC	CASSIFGGGEQYF
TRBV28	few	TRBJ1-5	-	TGTGCCAGCGGACCCGCTAGGGATTATAGCAATCAGCCCCAGCATTTT	CASGPARDYSNQPQHF
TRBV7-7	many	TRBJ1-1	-	TGTGCCAGCAGCCCCTTTGTTGGCCGTCGGGACACTGAAGCTTTCTTT	CASSPFVGRRDTEAFF
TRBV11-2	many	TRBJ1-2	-	TGTGCCAGCAGCTTAGATCCCACAGTAATGAACTATGGCTACACCTTC	CASSLDPTVMNYGYTF
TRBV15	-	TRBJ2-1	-	TGTGCCACCAGCAGAGATACACTAAGTAATGAGCAGTTCTTC	CATSRDTLSNEQFF
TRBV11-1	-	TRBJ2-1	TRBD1	TGTGCCAGCAGCTTGGGACAGGGGGTGTCCGATGAGCAGTTCTTC	CASSLGQGVSDEQFF
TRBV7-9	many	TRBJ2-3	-	TGTGCCAGCAGCTTCGCTCGGGGGCCTGTCGCCGGGGATACGCAGTATTTT	CASSFARGPVAGDTQYF
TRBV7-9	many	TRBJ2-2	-	TGTGCCAGCAGATCTGTGGTCTCCACCGGGGAGCTGTTTTTT	CASRSVVSTGELFF
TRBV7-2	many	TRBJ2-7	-	TGTGCCAGCAGCTTAGATTCGGCTTACGAGCAGTACTTC	CASSLDSAYEQYF
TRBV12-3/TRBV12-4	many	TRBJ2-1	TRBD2	TGTGCCAGCGACTATAGCGGGAGGGTGCGGGAGCAGTTCTTC	CASDYSGRVREQFF
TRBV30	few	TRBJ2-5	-	TGTGCCTCGGACGGGAGAGAGACCCAGTACTTC	CASDGRETQYF
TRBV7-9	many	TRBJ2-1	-	TGTGCCAGCAGCCCACGGGTGAGACCCAATGAGCAGTTCTTC	CASSPRVRPNEQFF
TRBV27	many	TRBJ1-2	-	TGTGCCAGCAGGCAGTCGATACTAGCTAACTATGGCTACACCTTC	CASRQSILANYGYTF
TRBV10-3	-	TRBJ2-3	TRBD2	TGTGCCATCAGTGAAGCTAGCGGGGGGACCACAGATACGCAGTATTTT	CAISEASGGTTDTQYF
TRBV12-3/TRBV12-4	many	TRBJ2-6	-	TGTGCCAGCAGTTTAGGGGCCTCCTACTCTGGGGCCAACGTCCTGACTTTC	CASSLGASYSGANVLTF
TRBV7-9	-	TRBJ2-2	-	TGTGCCAGCAGCTTGAAGGACATTGGTTTCACCGGGGAGCTGTTTTTT	CASSLKDIGFTGELFF
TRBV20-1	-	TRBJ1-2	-	TGCAGTGCTAGAGACCGACCCTTAAAAGGGGGGGGCTCGAACTATGGCTACACCTTC	CSARDRPLKGGGSNYGYTF
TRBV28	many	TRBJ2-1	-	TGTGCCAGCAGCCCTCAAGTCAATGAGCAGTTCTTC	CASSPQVNEQFF
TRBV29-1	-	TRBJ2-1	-	TGCAGCGGCCGACAGTCTAATGAGCAGTTCTTC	CSGRQSNEQFF
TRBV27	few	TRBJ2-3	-	TGTGCCAGCAGTTTAAAGGCCAGGAAGGGAGATACGCAGTATTTT	CASSLKARKGDTQYF
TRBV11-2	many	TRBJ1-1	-	TGTGCCAGCAGCGCTCCGACGACCAAAGCTTTCTTT	CASSAPTTKAFF
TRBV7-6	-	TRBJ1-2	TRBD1	TGTGCCAGCAGCTCCCGGGACAGCCAGCTCTATGGCTACACCTTC	CASSSRDSQLYGYTF
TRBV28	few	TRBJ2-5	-	TGTGCCAGCGGTACAGTGGGGCCCCAAGAGACCCAGTACTTC	CASGTVGPQETQYF
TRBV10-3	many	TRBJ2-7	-	TGTGCCATCAGTACCGGGGTTCCTGGTCTCTACGAGCAGTACTTC	CAISTGVPGLYEQYF
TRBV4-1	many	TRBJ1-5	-	TGCGCCAGCAGCCAAAAGTTGGGCCCCCAGCCCCAGCATTTT	CASSQKLGPQPQHF
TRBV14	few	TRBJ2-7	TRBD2	TGTGCCAGCAGCCGGACTAGCGGGAGGGAAGAGCAGTACTTC	CASSRTSGREEQYF
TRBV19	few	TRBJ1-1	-	TGTGCCAGTAGTATGAGTCACGTCAACACTGAAGCTTTCTTT	CASSMSHVNTEAFF
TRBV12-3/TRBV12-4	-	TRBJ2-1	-	TGTGCCAGTACACCGATGGGGCTACGCAATGAGCAGTTCTTC	CASTPMGLRNEQFF
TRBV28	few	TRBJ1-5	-	TGTGCCAGCAGTTTTGAGGGAACCCACAGTCAGCCTTTAAATCAGCCCCAGCATTTT	CASSFEGTHSQPLNQPQHF
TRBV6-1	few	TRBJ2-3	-	TGTGCCAGCAGTGAAGGTGGATGGGCAGGGGCCACAGATACGCAGTATTTT	CASSEGGWAGATDTQYF
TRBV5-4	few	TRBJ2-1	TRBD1	TGTGCCAGCAGCCCCAGACAGGGTAGGGGTTCCTACAATGAGCAGTTCTTC	CASSPRQGRGSYNEQFF
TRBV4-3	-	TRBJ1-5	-	TGCGCCAGCACCCAAGCGACCGGGCCCAATCAGCCCCAGCATTTT	CASTQATGPNQPQHF
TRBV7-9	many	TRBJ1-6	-	TGTGCCAGCAGCACCGACAGGACACCCTATATAACCCTCCACTTT	CASSTDRTPYITLHF
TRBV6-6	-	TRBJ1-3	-	TGTGCCAGCAGTCGAACAGCCGTCTCTGGAAACACCATATATTTT	CASSRTAVSGNTIYF
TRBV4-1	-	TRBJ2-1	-	TGCGCCAGCAGCCAAGGTAGGGGCGCGCTGATCTTC	CASSQGRGALIF
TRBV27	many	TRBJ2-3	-	TGTGCCAGCAGTTCAGGACAGCTCACAGATACGCAGTATTTT	CASSSGQLTDTQYF